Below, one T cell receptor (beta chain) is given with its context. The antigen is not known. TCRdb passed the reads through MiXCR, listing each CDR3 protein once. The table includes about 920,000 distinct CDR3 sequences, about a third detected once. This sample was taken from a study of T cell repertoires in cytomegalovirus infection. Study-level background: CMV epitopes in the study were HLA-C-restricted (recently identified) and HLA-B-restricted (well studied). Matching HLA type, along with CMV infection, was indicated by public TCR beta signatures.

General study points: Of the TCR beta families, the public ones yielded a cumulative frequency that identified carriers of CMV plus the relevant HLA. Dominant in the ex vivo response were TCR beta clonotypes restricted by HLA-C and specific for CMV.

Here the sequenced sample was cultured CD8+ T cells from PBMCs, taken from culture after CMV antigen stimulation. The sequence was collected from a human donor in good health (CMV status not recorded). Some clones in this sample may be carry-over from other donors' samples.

CDR3 bases: TGTGCCAGCAAAACTGACAGGGGGCCTTCGAACACCGGGGAGCTGTTTTTT. As protein: CASKTDRGPSNTGELFF. This rearrangement joins TRBV27 to TRBJ2-2; 10 positions match TRBD1. V dropped 7 bases and J dropped 0; count of bases not matched to a gene: 8. Looked up from germline, CDR1 is MNHEY and CDR2 is SMNVEV (reference sequence). The CDR3 covers 17 residues.